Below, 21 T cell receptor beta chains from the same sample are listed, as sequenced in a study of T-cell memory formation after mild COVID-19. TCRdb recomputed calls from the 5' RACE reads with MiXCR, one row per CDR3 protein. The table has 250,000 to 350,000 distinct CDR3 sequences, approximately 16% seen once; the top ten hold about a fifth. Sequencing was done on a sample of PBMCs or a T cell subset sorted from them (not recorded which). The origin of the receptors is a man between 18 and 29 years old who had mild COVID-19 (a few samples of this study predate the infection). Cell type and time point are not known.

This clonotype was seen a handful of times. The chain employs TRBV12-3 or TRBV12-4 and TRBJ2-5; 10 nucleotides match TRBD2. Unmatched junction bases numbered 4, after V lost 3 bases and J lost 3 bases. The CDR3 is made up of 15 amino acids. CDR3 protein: CASSFTSGVEETQYF. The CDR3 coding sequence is TGTGCCAGCAGTTTCACTAGCGGGGTTGAAGAGACCCAGTACTTC.

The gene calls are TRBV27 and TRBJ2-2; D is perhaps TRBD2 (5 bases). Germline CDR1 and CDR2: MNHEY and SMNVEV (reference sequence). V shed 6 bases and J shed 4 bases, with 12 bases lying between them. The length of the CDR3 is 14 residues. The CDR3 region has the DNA TGTGCCAGCAGGGGGATACGGGGCACCGGGGAGCTGTTTTTT. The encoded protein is CASRGIRGTGELFF.

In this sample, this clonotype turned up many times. The CDR3 nucleotides read TGTGCCAGCAGTTTCCGACTAGCTACAGATACGCAGTATTTT. Translation: CASSFRLATDTQYF. The chain joins TRBV27 to TRBJ2-3, with 7 positions matching TRBD2. CDR1 MNHEY and CDR2 SMNVEV come from the germline V gene (reference sequence). The ends lost 3 bases at V and 3 bases at J; junction bases unmatched: 3. This CDR3 is 14 amino acids long.

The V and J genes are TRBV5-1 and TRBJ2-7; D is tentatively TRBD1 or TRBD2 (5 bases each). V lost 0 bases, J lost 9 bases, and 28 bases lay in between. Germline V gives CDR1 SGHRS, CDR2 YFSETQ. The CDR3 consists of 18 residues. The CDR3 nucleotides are TGCGCCAGCAGCTTGGAGAAGGTCCCGGGGCAGAGGGCATCGGGGCAGTACGTC. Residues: CASSLEKVPGQRASGQYV.

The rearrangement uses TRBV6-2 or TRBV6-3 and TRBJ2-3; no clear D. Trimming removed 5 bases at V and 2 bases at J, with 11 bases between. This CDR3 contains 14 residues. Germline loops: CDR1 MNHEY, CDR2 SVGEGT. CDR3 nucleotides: TGTGCCAGCAGTCCGGACGGAGCCACAGATACGCAGTATTTT. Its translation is CASSPDGATDTQYF.

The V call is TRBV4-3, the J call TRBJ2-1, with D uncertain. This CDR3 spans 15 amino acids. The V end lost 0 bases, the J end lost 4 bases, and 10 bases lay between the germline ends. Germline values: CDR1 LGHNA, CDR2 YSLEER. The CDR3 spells CASSQDRVSYNEQFF. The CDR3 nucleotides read TGCGCCAGCAGCCAAGATAGAGTGTCGTACAATGAGCAGTTCTTC.

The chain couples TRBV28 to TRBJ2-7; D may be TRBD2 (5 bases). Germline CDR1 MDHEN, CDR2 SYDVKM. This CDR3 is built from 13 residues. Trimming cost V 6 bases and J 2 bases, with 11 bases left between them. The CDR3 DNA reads TGTGCCAGCAGAAGCTTGAGGGCCTACGAGCAGTACGTC. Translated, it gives CASRSLRAYEQYV.

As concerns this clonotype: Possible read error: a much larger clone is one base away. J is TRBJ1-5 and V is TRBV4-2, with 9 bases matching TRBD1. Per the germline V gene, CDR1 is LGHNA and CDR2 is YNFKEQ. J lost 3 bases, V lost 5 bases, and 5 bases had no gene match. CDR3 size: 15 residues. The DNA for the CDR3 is TGTGCCAGCAGCTCACAGGGGGCTACCAATCAGCCCCAGCATTTT. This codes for CASSSQGATNQPQHF.

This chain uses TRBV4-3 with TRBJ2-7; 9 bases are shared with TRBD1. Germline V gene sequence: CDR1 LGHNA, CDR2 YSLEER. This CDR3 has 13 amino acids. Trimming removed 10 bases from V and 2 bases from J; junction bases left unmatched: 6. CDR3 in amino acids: CAKLGQGTYEQYV. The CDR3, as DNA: TGCGCCAAACTAGGACAGGGGACCTACGAGCAGTACGTC.

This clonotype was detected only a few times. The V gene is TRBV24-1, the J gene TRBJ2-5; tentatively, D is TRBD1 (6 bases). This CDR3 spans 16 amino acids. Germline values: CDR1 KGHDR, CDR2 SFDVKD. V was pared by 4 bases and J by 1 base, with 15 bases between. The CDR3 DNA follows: TGTGCCACCAGTGACAGTCAGACAGGTTCCCAAGAGACCCAGTACTTC. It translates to CATSDSQTGSQETQYF.

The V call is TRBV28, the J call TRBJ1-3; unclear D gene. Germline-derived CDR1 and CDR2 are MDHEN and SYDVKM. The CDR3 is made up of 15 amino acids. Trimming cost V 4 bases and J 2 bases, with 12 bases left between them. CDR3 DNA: TGTGCCAGCAGTTCAGAACCAGGTGCTGGAAACACCATATATTTT. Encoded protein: CASSSEPGAGNTIYF.

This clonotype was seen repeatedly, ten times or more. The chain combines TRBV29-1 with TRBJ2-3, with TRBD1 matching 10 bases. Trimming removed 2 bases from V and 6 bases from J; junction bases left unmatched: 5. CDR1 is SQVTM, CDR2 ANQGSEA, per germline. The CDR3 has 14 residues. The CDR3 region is CSVELEDRGDTQYF. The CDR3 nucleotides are TGCAGCGTTGAATTAGAGGACAGGGGGGATACGCAGTATTTT.

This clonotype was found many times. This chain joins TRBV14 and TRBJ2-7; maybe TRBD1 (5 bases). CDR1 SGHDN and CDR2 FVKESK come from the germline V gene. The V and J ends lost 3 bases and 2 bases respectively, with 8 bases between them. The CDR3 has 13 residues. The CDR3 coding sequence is TGTGCCAGCAGCCAGGACATCGCCTACGAGCAGTACTTC. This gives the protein CASSQDIAYEQYF. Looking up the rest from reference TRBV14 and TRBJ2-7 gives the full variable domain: EAGVTQFPSHSVIEKGQTVTLRCDPISGHDNLYWYRRVMGKEIKFLLHFVKESKQDESGMPNNRFLAERTGGTYSTLKVQPAELEDSGVYFCASSQDIAYEQYFGPGTRLTVT.

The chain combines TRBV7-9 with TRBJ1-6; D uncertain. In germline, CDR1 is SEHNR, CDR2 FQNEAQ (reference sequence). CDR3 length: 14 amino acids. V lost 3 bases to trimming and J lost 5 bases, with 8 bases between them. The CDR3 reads CASSFPGNNSPLHF. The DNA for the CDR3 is TGTGCCAGCAGCTTCCCAGGAAATAATTCACCCCTCCACTTT.

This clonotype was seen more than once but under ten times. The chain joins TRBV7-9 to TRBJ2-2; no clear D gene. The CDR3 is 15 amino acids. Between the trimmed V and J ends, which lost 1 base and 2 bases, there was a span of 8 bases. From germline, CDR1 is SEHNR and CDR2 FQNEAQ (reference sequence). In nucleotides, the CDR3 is TGTGCCAGCAGCTTAGTAGAGATAAACACCGGGGAGCTGTTTTTT. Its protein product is CASSLVEINTGELFF.

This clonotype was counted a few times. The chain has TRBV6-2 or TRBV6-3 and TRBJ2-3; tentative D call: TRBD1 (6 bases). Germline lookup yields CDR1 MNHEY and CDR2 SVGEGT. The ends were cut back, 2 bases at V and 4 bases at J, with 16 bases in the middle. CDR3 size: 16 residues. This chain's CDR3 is CASSYGDTGPADTQYF. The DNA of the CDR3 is TGTGCCAGCAGTTACGGGGACACCGGTCCGGCAGATACGCAGTATTTT.

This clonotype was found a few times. The CDR3 spells CASIRSGGETQYF. For the CDR3, the DNA is TGTGCCAGCATCAGGAGCGGGGGAGAGACCCAGTACTTC. V and J are TRBV3-1 and TRBJ2-5, with TRBD2 matching over 8 bases. Germline loops: CDR1 LGHDT, CDR2 YNNKEL (reference sequence). CDR3 length: 13 residues. J lost 4 bases, V lost 7 bases, and 5 bases had no gene match.

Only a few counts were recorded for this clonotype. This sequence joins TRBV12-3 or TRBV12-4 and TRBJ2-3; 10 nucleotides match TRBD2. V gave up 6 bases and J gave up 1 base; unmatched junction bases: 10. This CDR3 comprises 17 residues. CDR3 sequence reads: CASSRGGTSGGTDTQYF. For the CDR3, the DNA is TGTGCCAGCAGCCGGGGGGGTACTAGCGGGGGCACAGATACGCAGTATTTT.

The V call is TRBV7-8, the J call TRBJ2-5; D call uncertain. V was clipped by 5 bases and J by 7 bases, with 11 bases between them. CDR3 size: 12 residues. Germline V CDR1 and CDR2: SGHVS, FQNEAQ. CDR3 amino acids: CASSPPPWTQYF. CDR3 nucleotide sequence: TGTGCCAGCAGCCCTCCCCCCTGGACCCAGTACTTC.

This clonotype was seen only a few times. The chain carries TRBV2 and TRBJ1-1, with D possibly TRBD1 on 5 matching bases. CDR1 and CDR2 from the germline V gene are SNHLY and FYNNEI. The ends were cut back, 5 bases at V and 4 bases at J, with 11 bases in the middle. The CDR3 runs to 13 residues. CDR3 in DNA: TGTGCCAGCAGTCGTGACAGAACCACTGAAGCTTTCTTT. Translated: CASSRDRTTEAFF. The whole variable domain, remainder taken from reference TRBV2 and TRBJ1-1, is EPEVTQTPSHQVTQMGQEVILRCVPISNHLYFYWYRQILGQKVEFLVSFYNNEISEKSEIFDDQFSVERPDGSNFTLKIRSTKLEDSAMYFCASSRDRTTEAFFGQGTRLTVV.

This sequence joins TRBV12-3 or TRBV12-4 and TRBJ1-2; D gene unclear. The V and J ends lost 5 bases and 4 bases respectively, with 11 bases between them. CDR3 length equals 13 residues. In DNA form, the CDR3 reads TGTGCCAGCAGTGGACCGAGAAGCTATGGCTACACCTTC. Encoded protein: CASSGPRSYGYTF.